These 18 T cell receptor beta chains were sequenced from one sample in a study of identical twins. Each CDR3 protein gets one entry after TCRdb re-called the 5' RACE reads with MiXCR. There are a few hundred thousand distinct CDR3 sequences in the sample; approximately 13% occur only once, and approximately 7.5% lies in the top ten. The same data also contributed to another study, on yellow fever vaccine responses in identical twins.

Specimen: CD8+ T cells sorted from blood. Every receptor here comes from a woman under 30 in good health.

The rearrangement joins TRBV7-2 to TRBJ2-5; no reliable D call. From germline, CDR1 is SGHTA and CDR2 FQGNSA. V was clipped by 3 bases and J by 1 base, with 9 bases between them. This CDR3 has 14 amino acids. CDR3 sequence (DNA): TGTGCCAGCAGCTTGGTCAGGACCCAAGAGACCCAGTACTTC. Amino acids: CASSLVRTQETQYF.

In nucleotides, the CDR3 is TGCGCCAGCAGCTTGCGGAGGCCCACTGAAGCTTTCTTT. It translates to CASSLRRPTEAFF. This chain links TRBV5-1 with TRBJ1-1; no definite D call. The CDR3 extends over 13 amino acids. Germline CDR1 is SGHRS and CDR2 is YFSETQ. Trimming left V 1 base short and J 4 bases short, with 8 bases between.

On this clonotype: At one of its ends the junction is not consistent with the germline gene, which may arise from a read error. The rearrangement links TRBV5-1 to TRBJ2-3, with D tentatively TRBD1 or TRBD2 (5 bases each). The CDR3 extends over 13 amino acids. From germline, CDR1 is SGHRS and CDR2 YFSETQ. The CDR3 reads CATSRDDGDTQYF. In nucleotides, the CDR3 is TGCGCCACCAGCAGGGACGACGGGGATACGCAGTATTTT.

This clonotype was picked up a small number of times. The chain links TRBV6-2 or TRBV6-3 to TRBJ2-2; 7 positions agree with TRBD1. The length of the CDR3 is 15 residues. Germline lookup yields CDR1 MNHEY and CDR2 SVGEGT. Trimming removed 4 bases from V and 5 bases from J; junction bases left unmatched: 7. CDR3 residues: CASSLGQGETGELFF. The CDR3 nucleotides read TGTGCCAGCAGTTTAGGGCAGGGGGAGACCGGGGAGCTGTTTTTT.

The chain links TRBV3-1 to TRBJ1-4, with D hard to call. Trimming pared 1 base from V and 7 bases from J, leaving 13 bases between. The CDR3 totals 15 residues. The V gene's germline CDR1 is LGHDT and CDR2 YNNKEL (reference sequence). CDR3 loop: CASSQGGSSTEKLFF. As DNA, the CDR3 is TGTGCCAGCAGCCAAGGCGGGAGTTCTACTGAAAAACTGTTTTTT.

This clonotype was seen at least ten times. The rearrangement uses TRBV7-9 and TRBJ1-1; perhaps TRBD1 as D (6 bases). The CDR3 runs 14 residues. Per the germline V gene, CDR1 is SEHNR and CDR2 is FQNEAQ (reference sequence). V was pared by 7 bases and J by 1 base, with 13 bases between. In nucleotides, the CDR3 is TGTGCCAGCACGGGGGCAGGGAAGAACACTGAAGCTTTCTTT. The encoded protein is CASTGAGKNTEAFF.

The sample holds a few counts of this clonotype. The chain is built from TRBV20-1 and TRBJ2-5; maybe TRBD2 (6 bases). V was shortened by 3 bases and J by 2 bases, with 13 bases between the two germline ends. Germline values: CDR1 DFQATT, CDR2 SNEGSKA (reference sequence). This CDR3 is 14 amino acids long. CDR3 sequence reads: CSASTTGTQETQYF. The CDR3 DNA follows: TGCAGTGCTAGCACAACCGGGACTCAAGAGACCCAGTACTTC.

The V call is TRBV7-9, the J call TRBJ1-2; D unclear. Germline loops: CDR1 SEHNR, CDR2 FQNEAQ (reference sequence). The V and J ends lost 3 bases and 10 bases respectively, with 12 bases between them. The CDR3 runs to 12 residues. The CDR3 loop reads CASSFSEIDYTF. The CDR3, as DNA: TGTGCCAGCAGCTTTTCGGAAATCGACTACACCTTC.

The chain recombines TRBV9 with TRBJ1-2; tentative D call: TRBD1 (5 bases). Trimming stripped 0 bases from V and 8 bases from J, with 17 bases between. The CDR3 totals 15 residues. From germline, CDR1 is SGDLS and CDR2 YYNGEE. The CDR3 spells CASSVGGGGLGGYTF. The CDR3 DNA follows: TGTGCCAGCAGCGTAGGCGGGGGGGGACTAGGAGGCTACACCTTC.

The sample holds a few counts of this clonotype. The V call is TRBV6-6, the J call TRBJ1-1; D gene unclear. The V gene lost 5 bases and the J gene lost 1 base, with 8 bases spanning the gap. CDR1 MNHNY and CDR2 SVGAGI come from the germline V gene (reference sequence). The CDR3 runs to 13 residues. The DNA of the CDR3 is TGTGCCAGCAGTCCGGACGCGAACACTGAAGCTTTCTTT. This gives the protein CASSPDANTEAFF.

The genes are TRBV4-1 and TRBJ2-3; 7 nucleotides align to TRBD1. CDR1 is MGHRA and CDR2 is YSYEKL in the germline V gene. The V gene end was trimmed by 2 bases and the J gene end by 2 bases; junction bases not matched to a gene: 4. The CDR3 runs 15 residues. CDR3 protein: CASSQPGQTTDTQYF. In DNA, the CDR3 is TGCGCCAGCAGCCAACCGGGACAGACCACAGATACGCAGTATTTT.

This clonotype was seen many times. The V call is TRBV20-1, the J call TRBJ2-3; 7 positions agree with TRBD2. Trimming took 3 bases from V and 2 from J; bases not matched to a gene: 11. The CDR3 is made up of 16 amino acids. Germline loops: CDR1 DFQATT, CDR2 SNEGSKA (reference sequence). In DNA form, the CDR3 reads TGCAGTGCTAGTATTCCGCTAGCGGAGTTCACAGATACGCAGTATTTT. It yields the protein CSASIPLAEFTDTQYF.

This clonotype was detected a few times. A read error may account for a junction end that differs from germline. V usage is TRBV6-5 and J usage is TRBJ2-1; D is undetermined. This CDR3 has 11 residues. Germline lookup yields CDR1 MNHEY and CDR2 SVGAGI. The CDR3 nucleotides read TGTGCCAGCAGTTACTCTAGGATTTTGGTCTTC. This codes for CASSYSRILVF.

This clonotype showed up many times. The chain joins TRBV6-1 to TRBJ1-2; no clear D gene. Trimming removed 4 bases at V and 0 bases at J, with 6 bases between. Per the germline V gene, CDR1 is MNHNS and CDR2 is SASEGT. This CDR3 region has 13 residues. The CDR3 nucleotides read TGTGCCAGCAGTGTTTCTTCTAACTATGGCTACACCTTC. Its protein product is CASSVSSNYGYTF.

The chain combines TRBV7-9 with TRBJ2-7; 10 bases match TRBD2. The germline CDR1 and CDR2 sequences are SEHNR and FQNEAQ (reference sequence). CDR3 size: 15 residues. The J segment lost 2 bases and the V segment lost 6 bases, leaving 7 bases of the junction unmatched. For the CDR3, the DNA is TGTGCCAGCAGTCATGTTAGCGGGGGGACCTACGAGCAGTACGTC. Encoded protein: CASSHVSGGTYEQYV.

In this sample, this clonotype turned up a few times. V and J are TRBV25-1 and TRBJ2-3, with TRBD2 identical over 9 bases. The CDR3 length is 15 residues. Trimming cost V 3 bases and J 4 bases; bases outside gene matches: 5. Germline V lookup: CDR1 MGHDK, CDR2 SYGVNS. Here the CDR3 DNA reads TGTGCCAGCAGTGACCCGGGACTAGCCTCAGATACGCAGTATTTT. This codes for CASSDPGLASDTQYF.

This clonotype was seen a few times. A junction boundary mismatches the germline segment, possibly from a read error. The V and J genes are TRBV7-9 and TRBJ2-1; D tentatively reads TRBD1 or TRBD2 (6 bases each). There are 15 residues in the CDR3. The V gene's germline CDR1 is SEHNR and CDR2 FQNEAQ (reference sequence). Here the CDR3 DNA reads TGTGCCAGCAACTTAGCTAGGGGGGTCTACAATGAGCAGTTCTTC. This translates into CASNLARGVYNEQFF.

The V call is TRBV2, the J call TRBJ2-1, with TRBD1 as a possible D gene (6 bases). V was pared by 3 bases and J by 4 bases, with 10 bases between. Germline lookup yields CDR1 SNHLY and CDR2 FYNNEI. This CDR3 has 14 residues. Here the CDR3 reads CASSESGAYNEQFF. Written as DNA, the CDR3 is TGTGCCAGCAGTGAGTCAGGGGCGTACAATGAGCAGTTCTTC.